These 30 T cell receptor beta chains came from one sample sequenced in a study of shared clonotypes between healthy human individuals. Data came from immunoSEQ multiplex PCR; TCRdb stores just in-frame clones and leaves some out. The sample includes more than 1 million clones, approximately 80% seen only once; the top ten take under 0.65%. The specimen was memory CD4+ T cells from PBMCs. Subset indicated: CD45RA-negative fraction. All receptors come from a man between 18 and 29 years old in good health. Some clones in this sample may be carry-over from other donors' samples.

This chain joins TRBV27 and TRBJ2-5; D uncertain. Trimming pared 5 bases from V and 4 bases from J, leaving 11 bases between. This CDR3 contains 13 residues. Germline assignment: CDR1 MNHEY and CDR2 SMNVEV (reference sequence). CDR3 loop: CASSTRRGETQYF. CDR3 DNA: TGTGCCAGCAGTACCCGACGAGGAGAGACCCAGTACTTC.

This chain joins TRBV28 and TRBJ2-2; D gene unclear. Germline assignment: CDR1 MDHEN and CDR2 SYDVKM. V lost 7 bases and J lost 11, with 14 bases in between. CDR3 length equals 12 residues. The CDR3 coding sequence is TGTGCCAGCAAAACTGACGGAGCCGAGCTGTTTTTT. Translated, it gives CASKTDGAELFF.

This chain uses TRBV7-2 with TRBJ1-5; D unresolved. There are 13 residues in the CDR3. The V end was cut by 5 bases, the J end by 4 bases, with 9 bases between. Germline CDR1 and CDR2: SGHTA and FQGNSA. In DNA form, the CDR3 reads TGTGCCAGCAGCGTGGACCGAAATCAGCCCCAGCATTTT. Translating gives CASSVDRNQPQHF.

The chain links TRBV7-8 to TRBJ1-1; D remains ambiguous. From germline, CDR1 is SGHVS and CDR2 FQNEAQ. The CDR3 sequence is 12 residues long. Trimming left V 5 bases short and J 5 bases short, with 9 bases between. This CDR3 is CASSPMDTEAFF. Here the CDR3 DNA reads TGTGCCAGCAGCCCCATGGATACTGAAGCTTTCTTT.

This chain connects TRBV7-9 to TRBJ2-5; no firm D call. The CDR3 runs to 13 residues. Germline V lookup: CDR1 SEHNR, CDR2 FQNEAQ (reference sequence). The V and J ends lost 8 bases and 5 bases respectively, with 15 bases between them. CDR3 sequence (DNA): TGTGCCAGCCAGCCGGTCTCTCGGGAGACCCAGTACTTC. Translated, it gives CASQPVSRETQYF. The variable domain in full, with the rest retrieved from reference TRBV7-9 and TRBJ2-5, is DTGVSQNPRHKITKRGQNVTFRCDPISEHNRLYWYRQTLGQGPEFLTYFQNEAQLEKSRLLSDRFSAERPKGSFSTLEIQRTEQGDSAMYLCASQPVSRETQYFGPGTRLLVL.

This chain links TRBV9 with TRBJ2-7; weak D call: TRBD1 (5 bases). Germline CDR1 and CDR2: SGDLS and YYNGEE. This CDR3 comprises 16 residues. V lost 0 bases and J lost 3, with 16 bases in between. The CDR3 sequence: CASSVATQGSIYEQYF. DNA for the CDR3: TGTGCCAGCAGCGTAGCAACCCAGGGTTCAATCTACGAGCAGTACTTC. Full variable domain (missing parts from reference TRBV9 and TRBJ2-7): DSGVTQTPKHLITATGQRVTLRCSPRSGDLSVYWYQQSLDQGLQFLIQYYNGEERAKGNILERFSAQQFPDLHSELNLSSLELGDSALYFCASSVATQGSIYEQYFGPGTRLTVT.

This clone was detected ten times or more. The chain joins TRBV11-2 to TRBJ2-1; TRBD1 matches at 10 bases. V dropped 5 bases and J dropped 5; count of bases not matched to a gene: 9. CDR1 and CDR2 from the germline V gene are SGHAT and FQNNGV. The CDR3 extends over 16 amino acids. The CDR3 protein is CASSGGTGDGDNEQFF. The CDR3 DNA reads TGTGCCAGCAGCGGCGGGACAGGGGATGGCGACAATGAGCAGTTCTTC.

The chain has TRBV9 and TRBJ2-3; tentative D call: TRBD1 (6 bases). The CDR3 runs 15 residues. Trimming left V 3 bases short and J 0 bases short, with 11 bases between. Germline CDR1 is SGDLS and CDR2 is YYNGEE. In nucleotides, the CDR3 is TGTGCCAGCAGCGCGGGACACCCTAGCACAGATACGCAGTATTTT. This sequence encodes CASSAGHPSTDTQYF.

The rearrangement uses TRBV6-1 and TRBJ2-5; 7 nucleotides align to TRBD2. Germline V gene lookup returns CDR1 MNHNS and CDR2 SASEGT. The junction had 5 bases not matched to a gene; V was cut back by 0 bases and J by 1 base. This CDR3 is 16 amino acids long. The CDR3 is CASSEARASGQETQYF. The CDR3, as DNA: TGTGCCAGCAGTGAAGCGAGGGCTAGCGGCCAAGAGACCCAGTACTTC.

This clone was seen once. Written as DNA, the CDR3 is TGTGCCAGCAGCTTAGGTCTGGGATTGGACACTGAAGCTTTCTTT. Protein product: CASSLGLGLDTEAFF. The genes are TRBV7-9 and TRBJ1-1; D gene ambiguous. This CDR3 region has 15 residues. Germline V gives CDR1 SEHNR, CDR2 FQNEAQ (reference sequence). Deletions cut 1 base from V and 3 bases from J, with 12 bases between.

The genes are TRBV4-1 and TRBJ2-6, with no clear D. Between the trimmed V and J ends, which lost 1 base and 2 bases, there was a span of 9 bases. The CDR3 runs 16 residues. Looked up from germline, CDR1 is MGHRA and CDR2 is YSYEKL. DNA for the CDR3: TGCGCCAGCAGCCAAGTCGTGCAGACTGGGGCCAACGTCCTGACTTTC. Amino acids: CASSQVVQTGANVLTF.

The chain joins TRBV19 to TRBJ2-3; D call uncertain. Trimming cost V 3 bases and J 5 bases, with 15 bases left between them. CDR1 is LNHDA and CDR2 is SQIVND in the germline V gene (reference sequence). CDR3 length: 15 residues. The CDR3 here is CASSIAAQMGDTQYF. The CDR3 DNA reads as TGTGCCAGTAGTATTGCCGCCCAGATGGGAGATACGCAGTATTTT.

CDR3 protein: CASSQDLGTSGVGAYETQYF. CDR3 DNA: TGTGCCAGCAGCCAAGATCTGGGGACTAGCGGGGTTGGGGCGTACGAGACCCAGTACTTC. The chain carries TRBV4-2 and TRBJ2-5; 13 nucleotides line up with TRBD2. The CDR3 totals 20 residues. V trimming: 0 bases; J trimming: 5 bases; junction bases outside the gene matches: 15. The V gene's germline CDR1 is LGHNA and CDR2 YNFKEQ.

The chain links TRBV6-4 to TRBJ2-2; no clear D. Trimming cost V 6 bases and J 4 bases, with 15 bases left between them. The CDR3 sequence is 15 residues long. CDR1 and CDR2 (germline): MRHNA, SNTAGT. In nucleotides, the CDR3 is TGTGCCAGCAGAACGACTGGCTGGAGCACCGGGGAGCTGTTTTTT. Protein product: CASRTTGWSTGELFF.

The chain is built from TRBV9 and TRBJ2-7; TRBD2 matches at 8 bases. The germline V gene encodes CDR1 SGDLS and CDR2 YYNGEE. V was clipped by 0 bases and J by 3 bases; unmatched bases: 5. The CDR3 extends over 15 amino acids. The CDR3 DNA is TGTGCCAGCAGCGTAGACGGGAGGGAGGGCTACGAGCAGTACTTC. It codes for CASSVDGREGYEQYF. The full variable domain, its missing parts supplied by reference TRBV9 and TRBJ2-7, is DSGVTQTPKHLITATGQRVTLRCSPRSGDLSVYWYQQSLDQGLQFLIQYYNGEERAKGNILERFSAQQFPDLHSELNLSSLELGDSALYFCASSVDGREGYEQYFGPGTRLTVT.

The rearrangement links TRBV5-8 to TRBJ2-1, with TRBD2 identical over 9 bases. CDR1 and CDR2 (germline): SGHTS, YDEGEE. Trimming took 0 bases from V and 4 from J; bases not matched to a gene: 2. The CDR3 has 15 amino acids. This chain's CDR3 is CASSLDSGSYNEQFF. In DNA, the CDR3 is TGTGCCAGCAGCTTGGATAGCGGGAGTTACAATGAGCAGTTCTTC.

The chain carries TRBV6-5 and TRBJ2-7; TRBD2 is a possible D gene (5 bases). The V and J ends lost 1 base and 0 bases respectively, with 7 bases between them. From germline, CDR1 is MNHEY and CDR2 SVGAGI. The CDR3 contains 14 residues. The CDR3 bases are TGTGCCAGCAGTTACTTACGGGACTCCTACGAGCAGTACTTC. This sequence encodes CASSYLRDSYEQYF.

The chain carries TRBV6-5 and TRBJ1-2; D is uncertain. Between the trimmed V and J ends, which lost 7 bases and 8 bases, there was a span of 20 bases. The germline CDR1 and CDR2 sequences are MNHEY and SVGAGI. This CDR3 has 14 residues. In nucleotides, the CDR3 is TGTGCCAGCAAATCCTTCGAGCAACTCAGCGGCTACACCTTC. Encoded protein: CASKSFEQLSGYTF.

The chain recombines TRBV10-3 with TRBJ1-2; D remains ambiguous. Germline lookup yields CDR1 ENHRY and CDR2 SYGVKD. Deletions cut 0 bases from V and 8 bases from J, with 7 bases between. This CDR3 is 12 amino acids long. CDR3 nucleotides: TGTGCCATCAGTGAGTCGATGGTGGGCTACACCTTC. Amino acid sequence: CAISESMVGYTF.

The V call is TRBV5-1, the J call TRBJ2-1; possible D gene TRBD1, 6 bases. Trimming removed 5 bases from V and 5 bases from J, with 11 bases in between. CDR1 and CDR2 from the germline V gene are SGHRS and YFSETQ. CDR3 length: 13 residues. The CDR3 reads CASRGRGDNEQFF. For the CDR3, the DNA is TGCGCCAGCAGGGGCAGGGGAGACAATGAGCAGTTCTTC.

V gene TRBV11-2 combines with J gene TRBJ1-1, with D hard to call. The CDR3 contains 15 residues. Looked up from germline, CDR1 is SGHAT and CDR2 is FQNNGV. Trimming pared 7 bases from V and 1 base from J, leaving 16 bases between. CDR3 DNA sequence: TGTGCCAGCACCCTGAGGAGGCAGGAGAACACTGAAGCTTTCTTT. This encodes CASTLRRQENTEAFF.

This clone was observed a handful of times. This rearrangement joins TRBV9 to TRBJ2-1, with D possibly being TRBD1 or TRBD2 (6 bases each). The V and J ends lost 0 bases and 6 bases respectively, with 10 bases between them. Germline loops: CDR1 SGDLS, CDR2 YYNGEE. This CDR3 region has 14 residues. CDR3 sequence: CASSVGPGANEQFF. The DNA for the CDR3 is TGTGCCAGCAGCGTAGGCCCGGGGGCCAATGAGCAGTTCTTC.

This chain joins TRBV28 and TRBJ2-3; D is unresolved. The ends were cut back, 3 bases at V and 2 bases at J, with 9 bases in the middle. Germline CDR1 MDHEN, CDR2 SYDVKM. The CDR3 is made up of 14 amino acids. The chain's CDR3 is CASSFLQLTDTQYF. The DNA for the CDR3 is TGTGCCAGCAGTTTCCTACAGCTCACAGATACGCAGTATTTT.

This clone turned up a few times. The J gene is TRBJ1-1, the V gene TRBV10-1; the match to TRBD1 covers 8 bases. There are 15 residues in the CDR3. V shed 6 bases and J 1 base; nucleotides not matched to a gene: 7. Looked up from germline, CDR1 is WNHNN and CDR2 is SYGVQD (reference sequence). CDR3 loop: CASRTGETTNTEAFF. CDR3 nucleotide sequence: TGCGCCAGCAGGACAGGGGAGACTACGAACACTGAAGCTTTCTTT.

The CDR3 nucleotides read TGCGCCAGCAGCTTCATTATCACAGGCACAGATACGCAGTATTTT. Protein: CASSFIITGTDTQYF. The chain uses TRBV5-1 and TRBJ2-3; D remains ambiguous. Germline CDR1 SGHRS, CDR2 YFSETQ. V lost 2 bases and J 1 base, leaving 11 bases between the germline ends. The CDR3 has 15 amino acids.

In DNA, the CDR3 is TGTGCCAGCAGGGTCGACAGGGGTCTAAACACTGAAGCTTTCTTT. It yields the protein CASRVDRGLNTEAFF. J is TRBJ1-1 and V is TRBV28, with TRBD1 matching over 8 bases. CDR1 is MDHEN, CDR2 SYDVKM, per germline. The CDR3 has 15 amino acids. Trimming removed 6 bases from V and 2 bases from J; junction bases left unmatched: 8.

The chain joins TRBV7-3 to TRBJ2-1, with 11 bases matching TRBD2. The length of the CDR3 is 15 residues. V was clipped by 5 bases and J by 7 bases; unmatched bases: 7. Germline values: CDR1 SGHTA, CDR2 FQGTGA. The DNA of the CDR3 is TGTGCCAGCAGCCCGGCCGGACTAGCGGGTAATGAGCAGTTCTTC. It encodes CASSPAGLAGNEQFF.

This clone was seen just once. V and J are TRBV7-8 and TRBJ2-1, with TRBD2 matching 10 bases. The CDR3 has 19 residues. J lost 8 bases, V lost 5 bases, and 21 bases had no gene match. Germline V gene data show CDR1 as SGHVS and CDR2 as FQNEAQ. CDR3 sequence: CASSPPPGRSGRAVDEQFF. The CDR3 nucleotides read TGTGCCAGCAGCCCCCCACCGGGACGGAGCGGGAGGGCCGTGGATGAGCAGTTCTTC.

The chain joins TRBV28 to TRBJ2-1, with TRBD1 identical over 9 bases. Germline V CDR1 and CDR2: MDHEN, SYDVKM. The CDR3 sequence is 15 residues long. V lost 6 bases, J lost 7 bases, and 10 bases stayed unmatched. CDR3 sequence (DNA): TGTGCCAGCAGCACACCGGGACAGGGTAGAAATGAGCAGTTCTTC. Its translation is CASSTPGQGRNEQFF.

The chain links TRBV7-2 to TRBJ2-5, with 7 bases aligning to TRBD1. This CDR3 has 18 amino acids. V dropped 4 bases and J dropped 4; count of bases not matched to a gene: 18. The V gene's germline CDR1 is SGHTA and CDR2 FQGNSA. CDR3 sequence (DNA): TGTGCCAGCAGCTCCCGGGACAGTACGGGATGGTTAAGAGAGACCCAGTACTTC. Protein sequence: CASSSRDSTGWLRETQYF.